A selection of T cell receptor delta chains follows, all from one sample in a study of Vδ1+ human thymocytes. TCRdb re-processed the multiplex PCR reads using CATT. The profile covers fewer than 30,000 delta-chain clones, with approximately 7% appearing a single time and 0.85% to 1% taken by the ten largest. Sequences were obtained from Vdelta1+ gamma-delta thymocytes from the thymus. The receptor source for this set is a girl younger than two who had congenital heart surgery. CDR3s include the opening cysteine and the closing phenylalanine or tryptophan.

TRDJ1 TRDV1 CALGDTLSPFPTSITGDPPSGKLIF
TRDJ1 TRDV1 CALGERPTLGERYTDKLIF
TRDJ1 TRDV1 CALGAFLQQYWGIRGADKLIF
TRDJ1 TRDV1 CALGDRPYWGRTDKLIF
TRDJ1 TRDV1 CALGELFKVSYYPTGDTDKLIF
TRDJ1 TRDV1 CALGVTHHLDWGIRVTDKLIF
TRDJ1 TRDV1 CALGVIDSRLIF
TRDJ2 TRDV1 CALGELTPPPALTAQLFF
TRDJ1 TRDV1 CALGELRTDLEGGGAMGSTDKLIF
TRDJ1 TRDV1 CALGPQEWRGFIRRYTDKLIF
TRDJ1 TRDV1 CALGELSGRGIRDKLIF
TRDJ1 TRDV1 CALGELEGDTPEKLIF
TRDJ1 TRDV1 CALGEPPVSYRSRTGGFTDKLIF
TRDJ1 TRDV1 CALGEPRPSFLQYTDKLIF
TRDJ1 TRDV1 CALGEELGAVELTF
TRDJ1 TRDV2 CACVPLGYPSPNRNNDKLIF
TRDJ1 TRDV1 CALGEGSSVSPVLGDTPTDKLIF
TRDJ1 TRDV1 CALGEWLPGLDTDKLIF
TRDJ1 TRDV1 CALGVRGFLGIGGSFTDKLIF
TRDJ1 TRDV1 CALGELKILRTGGPPTDKLIF
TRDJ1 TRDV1 CALGEPKSLQGGGYTDKLIF
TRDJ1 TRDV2 CACDTGAGGSTYTDKLIF
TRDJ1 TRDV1 CALGDPRLDEYTDKLIF
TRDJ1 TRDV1 CALGNGYSRGGYGTDKLIF
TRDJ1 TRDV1 CALGEPYAGGKGTDTDKLIF
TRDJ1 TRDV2 CACDSWTPLPDTDKLIF
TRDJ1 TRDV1 CALGGPHYPYWGDTDDKLIF
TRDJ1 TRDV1 CALGELLCPLRPYTDKLIF
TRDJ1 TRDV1 CALGVRDWGIGRYTDKLIF
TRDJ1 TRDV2 CACWDPLGLLGDPGLYTDKLIF
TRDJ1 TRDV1 CALAQSPNTDKLIF
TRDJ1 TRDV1 CALGELLGGISPPSYTDKLIF
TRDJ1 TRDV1 CALGAEPPEPGQTDKLIF
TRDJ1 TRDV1 CALGELQRPVPKLIF
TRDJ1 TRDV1 CALGESPSYKGDTNSRRYTDKLIF
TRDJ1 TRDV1 CALGALPSRDADKLIF
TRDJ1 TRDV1 CALGEGNPDKLIF
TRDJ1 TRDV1 CALGELKFRGSTGGDTDKLIF
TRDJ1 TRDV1 CALGEDLPRLADTDKLIF
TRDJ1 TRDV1 CALGDSGPVLGDKTDKLIF
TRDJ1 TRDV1 CALGEPPPGPGEYWGIRDTDKLIF
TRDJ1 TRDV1 CALGERWADKLIF
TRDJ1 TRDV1 CALGELGGIGLIF
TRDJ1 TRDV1 CALGGFQRTGGYLLYTDKLIF
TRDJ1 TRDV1 CALGEPPSLTGGYAGKLIF
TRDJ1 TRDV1 CALGLLKGTGVTYTDKLIF